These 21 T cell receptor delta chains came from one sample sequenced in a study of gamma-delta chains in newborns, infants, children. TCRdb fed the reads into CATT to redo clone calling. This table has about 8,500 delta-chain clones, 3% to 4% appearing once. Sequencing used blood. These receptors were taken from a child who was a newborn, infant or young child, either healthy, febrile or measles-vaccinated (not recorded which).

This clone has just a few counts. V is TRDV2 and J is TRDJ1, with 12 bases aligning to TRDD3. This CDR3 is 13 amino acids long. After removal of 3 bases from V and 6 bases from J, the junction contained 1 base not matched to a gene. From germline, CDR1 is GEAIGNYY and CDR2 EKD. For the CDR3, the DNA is TGTGCCTGTGACTACTGGGGGATACATAAACTCATCTTT. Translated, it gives CACDYWGIHKLIF.

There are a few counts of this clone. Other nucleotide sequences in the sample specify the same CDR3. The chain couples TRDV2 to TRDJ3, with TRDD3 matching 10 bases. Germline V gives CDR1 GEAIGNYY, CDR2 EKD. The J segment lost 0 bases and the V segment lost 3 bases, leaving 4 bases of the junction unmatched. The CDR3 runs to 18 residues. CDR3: CACDLLGDSSWDTRQMFF. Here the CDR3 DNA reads TGTGCCTGTGACCTACTGGGGGATTCCTCCTGGGACACCCGACAGATGTTTTTC.

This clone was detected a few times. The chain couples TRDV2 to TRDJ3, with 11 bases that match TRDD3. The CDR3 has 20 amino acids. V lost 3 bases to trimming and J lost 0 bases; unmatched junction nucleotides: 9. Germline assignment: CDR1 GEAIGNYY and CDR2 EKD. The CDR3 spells CACDEVLGDRVSWDTRQMFF. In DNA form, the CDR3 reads TGTGCCTGTGACGAGGTACTGGGGGATAGGGTCTCCTGGGACACCCGACAGATGTTTTTC.

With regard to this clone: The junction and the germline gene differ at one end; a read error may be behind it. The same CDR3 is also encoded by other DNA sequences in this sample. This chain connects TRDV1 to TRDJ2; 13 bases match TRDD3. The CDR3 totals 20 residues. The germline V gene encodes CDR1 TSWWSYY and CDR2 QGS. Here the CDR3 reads CALGELGGLLGDTVTAQLFF. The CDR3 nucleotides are TGTGCTCTTGGGGAACTGGGCGGGTTACTGGGGGATACGGTGACAGCACAGCTCTTCTTT.

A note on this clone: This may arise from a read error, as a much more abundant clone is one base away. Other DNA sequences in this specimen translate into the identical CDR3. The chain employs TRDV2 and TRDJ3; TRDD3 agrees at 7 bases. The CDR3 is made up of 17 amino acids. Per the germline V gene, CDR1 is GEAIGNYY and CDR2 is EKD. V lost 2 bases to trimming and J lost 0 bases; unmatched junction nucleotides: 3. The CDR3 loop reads CACDSTGVSWDTRQMFF. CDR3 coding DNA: TGTGCCTGTGACAGTACTGGGGTCTCCTGGGACACCCGACAGATGTTTTTC.

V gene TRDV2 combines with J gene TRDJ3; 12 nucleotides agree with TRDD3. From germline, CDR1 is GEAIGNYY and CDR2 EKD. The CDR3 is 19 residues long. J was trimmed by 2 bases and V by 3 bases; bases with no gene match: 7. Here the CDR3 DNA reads TGTGCCTGTGACGGTGTACTGGGGGATACTACCTGGGACACCCGACAGATGTTTTTC. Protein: CACDGVLGDTTWDTRQMFF.

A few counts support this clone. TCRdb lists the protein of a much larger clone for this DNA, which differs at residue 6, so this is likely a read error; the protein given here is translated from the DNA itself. The CDR3 is CACDTALGTWDTRQMFF. In DNA form, the CDR3 reads TGTGCCTGTGACACCGCACTGGGAACCTGGGACACCCGACAGATGTTTTTC. The rearrangement uses TRDV2 and TRDJ3; D is perhaps TRDD3 (6 bases). Trimming pared 0 bases from V and 2 bases from J, leaving 10 bases between. In germline, CDR1 is GEAIGNYY, CDR2 EKD. This CDR3 comprises 17 residues.

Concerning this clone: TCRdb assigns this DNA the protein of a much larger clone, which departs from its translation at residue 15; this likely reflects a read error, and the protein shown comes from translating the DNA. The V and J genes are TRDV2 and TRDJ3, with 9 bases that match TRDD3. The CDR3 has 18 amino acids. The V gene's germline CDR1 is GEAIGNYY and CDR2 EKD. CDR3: CACDILGESSWDTRKMFF. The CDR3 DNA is TGTGCCTGTGACATACTGGGGGAGAGCTCCTGGGACACCCGAAAGATGTTTTTC.

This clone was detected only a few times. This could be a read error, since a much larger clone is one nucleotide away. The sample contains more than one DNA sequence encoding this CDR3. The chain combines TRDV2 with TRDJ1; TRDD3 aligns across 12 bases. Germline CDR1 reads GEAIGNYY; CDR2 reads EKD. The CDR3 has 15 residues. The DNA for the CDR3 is TGTGCCTGTGATCCGCTACTGGGGGATACCGGTAAACTCATCTTT. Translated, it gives CACDPLLGDTGKLIF.

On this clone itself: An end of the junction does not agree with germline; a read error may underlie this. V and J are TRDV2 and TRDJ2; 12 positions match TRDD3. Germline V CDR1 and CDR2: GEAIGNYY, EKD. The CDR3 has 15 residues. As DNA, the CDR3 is TGTGCCCGTGACACTGGGGGATACTTGACAGCACAACTCTTCTTT. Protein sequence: CARDTGGYLTAQLFF.

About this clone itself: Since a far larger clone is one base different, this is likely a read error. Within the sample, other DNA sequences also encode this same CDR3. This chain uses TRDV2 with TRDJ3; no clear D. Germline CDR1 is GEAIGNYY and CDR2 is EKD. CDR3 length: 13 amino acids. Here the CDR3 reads CACDTWDTRQMFF. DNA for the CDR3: TGTGCCTGTGACACCTGGGACACCCGACAAATGTTTTTC.

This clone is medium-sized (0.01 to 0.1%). Here the CDR3 DNA reads TGTGCCTGTGACATACTGGGGGATACGCGGAGCTCCTGGGACACCCGACAGATGTTTTTC. Translated, it gives CACDILGDTRSSWDTRQMFF. The chain couples TRDV2 to TRDJ3; 13 nucleotides agree with TRDD3. Germline V gene lookup returns CDR1 GEAIGNYY and CDR2 EKD. J gave up 0 bases and V 2 bases, and 6 bases lay outside the gene matches. The CDR3 contains 20 residues.

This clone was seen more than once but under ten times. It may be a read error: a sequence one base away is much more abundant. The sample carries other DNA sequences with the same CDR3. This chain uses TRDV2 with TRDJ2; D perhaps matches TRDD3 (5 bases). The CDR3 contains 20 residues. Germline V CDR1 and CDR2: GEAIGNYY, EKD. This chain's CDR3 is CACDIRPLGSPKALTAQLFF. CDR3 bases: TGCGCCTGTGACATCCGCCCGCTGGGTTCCCCTAAAGCTTTGACAGCACAACTCTTCTTT.

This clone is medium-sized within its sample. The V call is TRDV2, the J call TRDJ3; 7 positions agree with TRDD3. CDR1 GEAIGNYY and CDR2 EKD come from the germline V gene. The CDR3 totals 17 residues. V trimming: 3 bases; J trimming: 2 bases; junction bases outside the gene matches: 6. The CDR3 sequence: CACDLTGEAWDTRQMFF. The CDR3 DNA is TGTGCCTGTGACCTTACTGGGGAGGCCTGGGACACCCGACAGATGTTTTTC.

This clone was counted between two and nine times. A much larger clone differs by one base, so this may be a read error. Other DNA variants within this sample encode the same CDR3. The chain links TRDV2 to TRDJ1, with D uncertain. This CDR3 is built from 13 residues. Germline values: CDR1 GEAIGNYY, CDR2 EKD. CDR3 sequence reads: CACDRIYTDKLIF. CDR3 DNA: TGTGCCTGCGACAGGATCTACACCGATAAACTCATCTTT.

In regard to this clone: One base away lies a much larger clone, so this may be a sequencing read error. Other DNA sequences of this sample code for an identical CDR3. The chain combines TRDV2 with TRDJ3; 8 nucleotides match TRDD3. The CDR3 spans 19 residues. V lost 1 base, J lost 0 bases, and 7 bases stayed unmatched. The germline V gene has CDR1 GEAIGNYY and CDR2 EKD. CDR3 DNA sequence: TGTGCCTGTGACACTGGATGGGGGATGAGCTCCTGGGACACCCGACAGATGTTTTTC. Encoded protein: CACDTGWGMSSWDTRQMFF.

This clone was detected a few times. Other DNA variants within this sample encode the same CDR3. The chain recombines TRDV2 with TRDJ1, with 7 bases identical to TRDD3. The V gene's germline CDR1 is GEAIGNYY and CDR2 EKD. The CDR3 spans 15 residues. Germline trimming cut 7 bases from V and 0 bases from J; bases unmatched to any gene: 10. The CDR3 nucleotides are TGTGCCTGCGACTCGCTGGGGGCGTACACCGATAAACTCATCTTT. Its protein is CACDSLGAYTDKLIF.

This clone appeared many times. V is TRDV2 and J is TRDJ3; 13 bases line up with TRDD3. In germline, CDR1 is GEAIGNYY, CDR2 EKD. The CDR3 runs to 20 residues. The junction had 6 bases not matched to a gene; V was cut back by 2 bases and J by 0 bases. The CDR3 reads CACDNTGGYASSWDTRQMFF. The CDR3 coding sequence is TGTGCCTGTGACAATACTGGGGGATACGCGAGCTCCTGGGACACCCGACAGATGTTTTTC.

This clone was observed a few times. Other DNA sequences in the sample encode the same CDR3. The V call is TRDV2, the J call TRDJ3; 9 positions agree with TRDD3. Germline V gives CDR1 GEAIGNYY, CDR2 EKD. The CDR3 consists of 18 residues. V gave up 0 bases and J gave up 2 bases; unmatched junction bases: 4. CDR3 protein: CACDTGGYFTWDTRQMFF. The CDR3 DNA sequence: TGTGCCTGTGACACCGGGGGATACTTCACCTGGGACACCCGACAGATGTTTTTC.

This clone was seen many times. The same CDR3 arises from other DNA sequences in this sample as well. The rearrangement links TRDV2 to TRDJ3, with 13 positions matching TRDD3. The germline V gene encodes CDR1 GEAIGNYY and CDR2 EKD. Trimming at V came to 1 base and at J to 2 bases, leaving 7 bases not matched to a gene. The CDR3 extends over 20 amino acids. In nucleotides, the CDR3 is TGTGCCTGTGACACGTACTGGGGGATACGCTTCCCCTGGGACACCCGACAGATGTTTTTC. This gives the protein CACDTYWGIRFPWDTRQMFF.

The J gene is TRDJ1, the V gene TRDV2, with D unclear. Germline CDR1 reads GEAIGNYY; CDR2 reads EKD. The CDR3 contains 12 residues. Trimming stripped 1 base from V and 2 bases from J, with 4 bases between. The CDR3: CACDTGTDKLIF. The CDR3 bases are TGTGCCTGTGACACGGGGACCGATAAACTCATCTTT.